This T cell receptor (beta chain) is from a study of cytomegalovirus exposure and HLA in healthy donors. Study findings and constraints: Per published accounts, TCR beta sequences correctly predicted the HLA-A and HLA-B alleles of most subjects. It was 164 TCR beta chains that were listed as cytomegalovirus-associated.

This CDR3 spans 12 amino acids. The germline V gene encodes CDR1 GTSNPN and CDR2 SVGIG (reference sequence). The V gene end was trimmed by 2 bases and the J gene end by 4 bases; junction bases not matched to a gene: 1. To note about this clone: Antigen unknown. The same CDR3 can be traced to other DNA sequences in this sample.

Primers for the PCR totalled 60 Vbeta and 13 Jbeta. Repertoires were generated with immunoSEQ multiplex PCR, while TCRdb's copy carries only in-frame clones and drops some. The table lists 200,000 or so clones, with roughly 0.74% in the top ten. The TCR originated in a boy younger than 18 in good health and CMV-seronegative. Sequencing input: PBMCs. The chain links TRBV30 to TRBJ2-7; 8 bases fit TRBD1. In nucleotides, the CDR3 is TGTGCCTGGAGTCGGACAGGGTACGAGCAGTACTTC. Its protein is CAWSRTGYEQYF.